This TCR beta chain was sequenced for a study of blood T cell repertoires in COVID-19. In the original processing: Quantification of nucleated cells was approximated via reference gene primer amplification. Using immunoSEQ multiplex PCR, the repertoire was profiled, and TCRdb retains in-frame clones only, with some absent. The V and J calls and clone size are taken from that table; D and trimming were inferred from the DNA. Found here are about 120,000 clones, roughly 85% of them singletons; the top ten hold over 25%. There are 16 residues in the CDR3. Germline V gene lookup returns CDR1 SGDLS and CDR2 YYNGEE. V lost 0 bases, J lost 9 bases, and 8 bases stayed unmatched.

The TCR comes from a woman older than 75 with acute or convalescent COVID-19. The specimen sequenced was peripheral blood. This sequence joins TRBV9 and TRBJ2-1; 11 bases agree with TRBD2. CDR3 in amino acids: CASSVDLAGGWSEQFF. In DNA form, the CDR3 reads TGTGCCAGCAGCGTAGACCTAGCGGGGGGATGGTCTGAGCAGTTCTTC.